This entry describes one T cell receptor (beta chain). The antigen this receptor binds is unknown. No per-base quality is available; no much larger clone lies one base away. The source of the sample is a study of T cells after yellow fever vaccination (dated by TCRdb to the late 2010s). Study-wide context: The SMART-Seq v4 Ultra Low Input RNA kit was used to prepare libraries from fractions with low cell numbers. The cohort comprised two healthy male donors, one aged 18 to 30 and one aged 30 to 40 years. Blood was drawn at multiple timepoints before and after primary and secondary immunization, with bulk PBMC replicates and cell subsets isolated. To follow T-cell clones before and after both primary and booster YFV17D yellow fever vaccination, bulk TCR alpha and beta repertoires underwent longitudinal sequencing. What the authors observed across the whole study: Computational filtering was required because FACS-sorted repertoires could contain abundant contaminating clonotypes from the bulk population. Compared with the primary T-cell response, the secondary T-cell response was weaker but faster, peaking on day 5 rather than day 15. A small share of clonotypes occurred in both CD4 and CD8 compartments, likely arising from convergent recombination. After the booster, most of the clones that had expanded following primary vaccination were detected again (roughly 96% of CD4 and around 90% of CD8), which suggests that memory was broadly maintained. Because the study included only two donors, the extent to which the findings can be generalized is limited.

TCR cDNA was made using 5'RACE template switching, a step that added a universal primer site and unique molecular identifiers. Priming of cDNA synthesis was performed from both the TCR alpha and TCR beta constant segments. Library amplification involved two PCR steps, and the second step added sample barcodes and sequencing adapters. Sequencing of libraries was done on Illumina HiSeq 2500 (2x100 bp) or NovaSeq (2x150 bp). Per the original workflow: MIGEC was used to demultiplex reads and collapse the reads into UMI consensus sequences, and MiXCR was used for V(D)J alignment. Clonotypes responding to the vaccine were identified with edgeR on replicate PBMC samples, with the criteria of FDR below 0.01 and a log2 fold change above 5 up to day 15. Bulk clonotypes were assigned CD4 or CD8 identity according to which sequenced CD4 or CD8 repertoire held them at higher abundance. TCRdb trimmed public reads at Q25 via fastp, called clones via MiXCR and kept in-frame beta chains. Every distinct CDR3 protein forms one entry, paired with its most common genes and DNA. The V and J calls come from TCRdb's annotation, not from the publication. The sample table lists 60,000 or so distinct CDR3 sequences, approximately 6.9% of them with a count of one. The ten largest clones take up approximately 37% of the sample.

Taken with the paper, the label for treatment or condition translates to: live attenuated yellow fever vaccine strain. A standard Ficoll-Paque protocol was used to isolate PBMCs from peripheral blood. Dynabeads CD4 and CD8 positive selection kits were used to isolate the CD4 and CD8 T-cell fractions. TriZol was used to extract RNA from bulk PBMCs, CD4 and CD8 fractions, and dextramer-positive and dextramer-negative fractions. The receptor's source is a man aged 18 to 35 who received the YFV17D yellow fever vaccine. Specimen: CD8+ T cells sorted from PBMCs, collected on the day of the first yellow fever vaccination.

The CDR3 protein: CASSRTSENEQFF. The bases read TGTGCCAGCAGCCGGACTAGTGAGAATGAGCAGTTCTTC. The sequence joins TRBV6-2 or TRBV6-3 to TRBJ2-1; 7 nucleotides in the junction match TRBD2. The germline V end is reduced by 6 bases and the J end by 7 bases; junction bases left unmatched: 6. The germline V gene provides CDR1 MNHEY and CDR2 SVGEGT. The CDR3 runs 13 amino acids, cysteine and phenylalanine included. Of the read, only the CDR3 DNA is kept; its 39 bases are in frame from base 1.